This T cell receptor (beta chain) was observed in a study of T cell responses to AZD1222 COVID-19 vaccine. As for this clone: Its antigen is still unknown.

The protocol was immunoSEQ multiplex PCR, while the TCRdb copy is restricted to in-frame clones and leaves out a portion. Of 150,000 to 180,000 clones in the sample, 88% are singletons; the top ten hold 3% to 3.5%. Study results and limitations: Most donors were white British and more were female, and clonal diversity was possibly underestimated.

This CDR3 contains 17 residues. J lost 5 bases, V lost 0 bases, and 9 bases had no gene match. Per germline, CDR1 MNHEY and CDR2 SVGEGT. Sequenced material: peripheral blood, taken on day 0 of AZD1222 vaccination. The receptor's source is an adult in good health. The genes are TRBV6-2 or TRBV6-3 and TRBJ1-1, with 10 bases identical to TRBD1. The CDR3 DNA reads TGTGCCAGCAGTTACTCCCGGGACAGGGGAAAGAAAACTGAAGCTTTCTTT. It encodes CASSYSRDRGKKTEAFF.